The 11 T cell receptor beta chains below come from one sample, sequenced in a study of blood T cell repertoires in COVID-19 (dated by TCRdb to the early 2020s). Libraries were made using the immunoSEQ multiplex PCR assay. Not all clones reach the TCRdb copy of this immuneACCESS table, which keeps in-frame sequences only. Checked studies attribute under half of the gap to unresolved V genes and leave the rest unexplained. The sample data list about 360,000 clones, and less than 90% of these were observed just once. 7.1% of the sample rests with the top ten. Sample: peripheral blood. Receptors originate from a woman aged 55-69 years with COVID-19, enrolled during active disease.

The V gene is TRBV9, the J gene TRBJ1-3; D not resolved. The CDR3 totals 14 residues. Germline V CDR1 and CDR2: SGDLS, YYNGEE. The V and J ends lost 4 bases and 0 bases respectively, with 8 bases between them. In DNA, the CDR3 is TGTGCCAGCAGCCCGGGAGGCTCTGGAAACACCATATATTTT. Encoded protein: CASSPGGSGNTIYF.

V usage is TRBV11-2 and J usage is TRBJ2-5; possible D gene TRBD1, 5 bases. The CDR3 sequence is 15 residues long. Trimming took off 1 base at V and 1 base at J, with 10 bases between the two ends. Germline lookup yields CDR1 SGHAT and CDR2 FQNNGV. This chain's CDR3 is CASSLGQTPQETQYF. The CDR3 DNA reads TGTGCCAGCAGCTTAGGACAGACGCCCCAAGAGACCCAGTACTTC.

The V and J genes are TRBV9 and TRBJ1-5; D is possibly TRBD1 (6 bases). The germline V gene has CDR1 SGDLS and CDR2 YYNGEE. CDR3 length: 15 residues. Trimming pared 4 bases from V and 7 bases from J, leaving 18 bases between. The CDR3 loop reads CASSPAGAGPQPQHF. The CDR3 DNA follows: TGTGCCAGCAGCCCCGCGGGGGCAGGGCCCCAGCCCCAGCATTTT.

This chain joins TRBV9 and TRBJ1-1, with D perhaps matching TRBD1 (5 bases). V lost 7 bases to trimming and J lost 1 base, with 14 bases between them. Germline lookup yields CDR1 SGDLS and CDR2 YYNGEE. CDR3 length: 14 amino acids. CDR3 protein: CASGSGVQNTEAFF. The CDR3 DNA follows: TGTGCCAGCGGTTCGGGGGTCCAGAACACTGAAGCTTTCTTT.

The chain joins TRBV6-2 or TRBV6-3 to TRBJ1-2; D may be TRBD1 (6 bases). CDR3 length: 15 amino acids. V dropped 4 bases and J dropped 0 bases, with 12 bases sitting between them. The germline CDR1 and CDR2 sequences are MNHEY and SVGEGT. The CDR3 sequence: CASSSIKGANYGYTF. CDR3 in DNA: TGTGCCAGCAGTTCCATCAAGGGGGCTAACTATGGCTACACCTTC.

This chain joins TRBV6-5 and TRBJ1-2, with 9 bases aligning to TRBD1. The germline V gene encodes CDR1 MNHEY and CDR2 SVGAGI. With 6 bases clipped from V and 7 bases from J, the junction kept 3 bases outside the gene matches. The CDR3 sequence is 12 residues long. The DNA for the CDR3 is TGTGCCAGCAGGGGACAGGGTGGTGGCTACACCTTC. It is translated as CASRGQGGGYTF.

The chain recombines TRBV4-3 with TRBJ1-2, with D possibly being TRBD1 (5 bases). The CDR3 has 15 amino acids. V lost 0 bases, J lost 1 base, and 9 bases lay in between. Germline values: CDR1 LGHNA, CDR2 YSLEER. The chain's CDR3 is CASSQDTGFNYGYTF. CDR3 sequence (DNA): TGCGCCAGCAGCCAAGATACAGGCTTTAACTATGGCTACACCTTC.

The rearrangement joins TRBV29-1 to TRBJ2-3; a possible D gene is TRBD2 (5 bases). The ends were cut back, 6 bases at V and 4 bases at J, with 11 bases in the middle. The CDR3 spans 12 residues. Germline CDR1 SQVTM, CDR2 ANQGSEA. The CDR3 reads CSVESGADTQYF. Here the CDR3 DNA reads TGCAGCGTGGAGTCCGGGGCAGATACGCAGTATTTT.

CDR3 bases: TGCAGCGTCACTGACAGGGGCAGTAGGATCACTGAAGCTTTCTTT. Translating it yields CSVTDRGSRITEAFF. The V and J genes are TRBV29-1 and TRBJ1-1, with 8 nucleotides matching TRBD1. J lost 4 bases, V lost 6 bases, and 13 bases had no gene match. This CDR3 contains 15 residues. Germline V CDR1 and CDR2: SQVTM, ANQGSEA.

The chain recombines TRBV9 with TRBJ1-3; D remains ambiguous. V was clipped by 0 bases and J by 0 bases, with 4 bases between them. The CDR3 totals 14 residues. Looked up from germline, CDR1 is SGDLS and CDR2 is YYNGEE. CDR3 nucleotide sequence: TGTGCCAGCAGCGTAGAAGCCTCTGGAAACACCATATATTTT. This encodes CASSVEASGNTIYF.

The genes are TRBV11-2 and TRBJ1-1; D unclear. CDR1 and CDR2 (germline): SGHAT, FQNNGV. The CDR3 is 15 amino acids. V was trimmed by 0 bases and J by 8 bases, leaving 16 bases between them. The CDR3 bases are TGTGCCAGCAGCTTAGACGACCGAGGACTGAGGGAAGCTTTCTTT. Residues: CASSLDDRGLREAFF.